A selection of T cell receptor beta chains follows, all from one sample in a study of shared clonotypes between healthy human individuals. The data were produced by immunoSEQ multiplex PCR, yet TCRdb's version contains in-frame clones alone and is incomplete. The sample lists 550,000 to 700,000 clones, around 78% seen once, with 1.5% to 2% in the top ten. The material sequenced was memory CD4+ T cells sorted from blood. All receptors derive from a woman in her twenties or thirties in good health. Each CDR3 is given with its conserved first and last residue. The order of the fields is CDR3 length, clone size, V gene, D gene, J gene, CDR3 protein, CDR3 DNA. The D gene is left open where the match is weak. The listing skips clone size in some rows; elsewhere it reads once, few, many or a size class.

length: 14
size: NA
V: TRBV5-1
D: NA
J: TRBJ2-7
CDR3: CASSDQGYSYEQYF
DNA: TGCGCCAGCAGTGACCAGGGGTACTCCTACGAGCAGTACTTC

length: 15
size: NA
V: TRBV5-1
D: TRBD2
J: TRBJ2-1
CDR3: CASSLTSGAYNEQFF
DNA: TGCGCCAGCAGCCTAACTAGCGGAGCCTACAATGAGCAGTTCTTC

length: 15
size: few
V: TRBV6-5
D: TRBD2
J: TRBJ2-7
CDR3: CASSGPASGSYEQYF
DNA: TGTGCCAGCAGTGGGCCGGCGAGCGGGAGCTACGAGCAGTACTTC

length: 9
size: NA
V: TRBV6-8
D: NA
J: TRBJ1-1
CDR3: CASTGEAFF
DNA: TGTGCCAGCACCGGAGAAGCTTTCTTT

length: 13
size: NA
V: TRBV28
D: NA
J: TRBJ1-2
CDR3: CASSLGGYYGYTF
DNA: TGTGCCAGCAGTTTGGGAGGGTACTATGGCTACACCTTC

length: 14
size: NA
V: TRBV19
D: NA
J: TRBJ1-2
CDR3: CASSITVTSYGYTF
DNA: TGTGCCAGTAGTATAACGGTTACCTCCTATGGCTACACCTTC

length: 15
size: NA
V: TRBV28
D: TRBD1
J: TRBJ1-2
CDR3: CASSPGGPLSYGYTF
DNA: TGTGCCAGCAGTCCAGGGGGACCTTTGTCCTATGGCTACACCTTC

length: 16
size: NA
V: TRBV28
D: TRBD1
J: TRBJ1-3
CDR3: CASSPYGQGAGNTIYF
DNA: TGTGCCAGCAGTCCATATGGACAGGGGGCTGGAAACACCATATATTTT

length: 11
size: NA
V: TRBV12-5
D: TRBD1
J: TRBJ1-2
CDR3: CASDRLPGYTF
DNA: TGTGCTTCGGACAGGTTGCCTGGCTACACCTTC

length: 14
size: NA
V: TRBV7-2
D: NA
J: TRBJ2-5
CDR3: CASSADMSAQTQYF
DNA: TGTGCCAGCAGCGCCGACATGTCGGCGCAGACCCAGTACTTC

length: 13
size: few
V: TRBV19
D: NA
J: TRBJ1-2
CDR3: CASSSQGNYGYTF
DNA: TGTGCCAGTAGTTCGCAGGGAAACTATGGCTACACCTTC

length: 15
size: NA
V: TRBV29-1
D: NA
J: TRBJ1-1
CDR3: CSVGRILWTSTEAFF
DNA: TGCAGCGTTGGCCGGATATTGTGGACCAGCACTGAAGCTTTCTTT

length: 13
size: NA
V: TRBV18
D: NA
J: TRBJ1-1
CDR3: CASSPRMNTEAFF
DNA: TGTGCCAGCTCCCCTCGGATGAACACTGAAGCTTTCTTT

length: 16
size: NA
V: TRBV4-1
D: NA
J: TRBJ1-3
CDR3: CASSHLARERGNTIYF
DNA: TGCGCCAGCAGCCATCTAGCCAGGGAACGTGGAAACACCATATATTTT

length: 14
size: NA
V: TRBV2
D: NA
J: TRBJ1-2
CDR3: CASSELRTDYGYTF
DNA: TGTGCCAGCAGTGAATTGAGGACAGACTATGGCTACACCTTC

length: 14
size: few
V: TRBV4-2
D: NA
J: TRBJ2-3
CDR3: CASSQGGRTDTQYF
DNA: TGTGCCAGCAGCCAAGGCGGGCGCACAGATACGCAGTATTTT

length: 13
size: once
V: TRBV10-3
D: NA
J: TRBJ2-3
CDR3: CAISDRPANTQYF
DNA: TGTGCCATCAGTGATCGGCCGGCAAATACGCAGTATTTT

length: 14
size: once
V: TRBV2
D: NA
J: TRBJ1-5
CDR3: CASGIRQGNQPQHF
DNA: TGTGCCAGCGGGATCAGACAGGGCAATCAGCCCCAGCATTTT

length: 14
size: few
V: TRBV18
D: NA
J: TRBJ2-5
CDR3: CASSPGTKSETQYF
DNA: TGTGCCAGCTCACCGGGGACGAAATCAGAGACCCAGTACTTC

length: 13
size: once
V: TRBV19
D: NA
J: TRBJ2-5
CDR3: CASSGGWEETQYF
DNA: TGTGCCAGTTCGGGGGGCTGGGAAGAGACCCAGTACTTC